This is a list of T cell receptor beta chains from one sample in a study of CD8+ T cells in alopecia areata. Method: immunoSEQ multiplex PCR; TCRdb's copy keeps in-frame clones and lacks some. This sample has 150,000 to 160,000 clones, with more than 45% found just once. Sequencing used CD8+ T cells sorted from blood, obtained at week 0. The source of these receptors is a human donor with alopecia areata. CDR3s leave out the opening cysteine and the closing phenylalanine or tryptophan. Each record gives: J gene, CDR3 length, V gene, CDR3 protein.

j_call: TRBJ1-5
cdr3_length: 11
v_call: TRBV27
cdr3_aa: ASSLSRNQPQH

j_call: TRBJ1-6
cdr3_length: 11
v_call: TRBV4-3
cdr3_aa: ASSPARNSPLH

j_call: TRBJ2-1
cdr3_length: 12
v_call: TRBV30
cdr3_aa: AWNVEVPYNEQF

j_call: TRBJ2-3
cdr3_length: 14
v_call: TRBV4-3
cdr3_aa: ASSQDLSGGADTQY

j_call: TRBJ2-7
cdr3_length: 10
v_call: TRBV25-1
cdr3_aa: ASSESGGEQY

j_call: TRBJ2-1
cdr3_length: 11
v_call: TRBV6-5
cdr3_aa: ASSYGGYNEQF

j_call: TRBJ1-1
cdr3_length: 11
v_call: TRBV7-3
cdr3_aa: ASSLDKNTEAF

j_call: TRBJ1-2
cdr3_length: 9
v_call: TRBV29-1
cdr3_aa: SVVGGYGYT

j_call: TRBJ2-1
cdr3_length: 11
v_call: TRBV7-9
cdr3_aa: ASSLEQGSEQF

j_call: TRBJ2-7
cdr3_length: 10
v_call: TRBV7-9
cdr3_aa: ASEGGGREQY

j_call: TRBJ2-7
cdr3_length: 10
v_call: TRBV4-1
cdr3_aa: ASSQEPYEQY

j_call: TRBJ2-4
cdr3_length: 13
v_call: TRBV2
cdr3_aa: ASTDRSLAKNIQY